The T cell receptor beta chain described here comes from a study of siplizumab effects on memory and regulatory T cells. Study-level findings and limits: Among mappable alloreactive CD4+ clones, the Treg-derived fraction averaged around 66% with siplizumab versus about 27% in controls.

TCRdb's table, derived via immunoSEQ multiplex PCR, lists solely in-frame clones and lacks some. The table lists 100,000 or so clones, about 92% of them singletons, with 0.32% in the top ten. Germline V gene data show CDR1 as SGHVS and CDR2 as FQNEAQ. This CDR3 region has 15 residues. V dropped 0 bases and J dropped 10 bases, with 16 bases sitting between them. As regards this clone: Its antigen is not known.

The clonotype comes from a human donor in good health. The chain combines TRBV7-8 with TRBJ1-3; possibly TRBD1 for D (5 bases). The source material was CD4+ T cells sorted from blood. The CDR3 nucleotides read TGTGCCAGCAGCTTAGCAATAGGGCAGGGAACGACCATATATTTT. This sequence encodes CASSLAIGQGTTIYF.